This TCR beta chain was identified in a study of identifying expanded T cells in peripheral blood. Trimming removed 2 bases from V and 0 bases from J, with 14 bases in between. There are 16 residues in the CDR3. CDR1 and CDR2 from the germline V gene are LGHNA and YNFKEQ. Findings and limits, study-wide: Two-week clone count variance significantly increased as total template count grew. Differentially abundant clones: approximately 1.3 between replicates, about 17 at around 2 weeks, 18 to 20 at four.

Assay used: immunoSEQ multiplex PCR; TCRdb lists only in-frame clones, some missing. This sample yields about 78,000 clones, of which more than 75% are seen a single time; 15% to 20% belongs to the top ten. During the collection period, no donor immune events like infections were recorded. About this clone itself: Its antigen is not known.

The chain links TRBV4-2 to TRBJ2-7, with a weak D call TRBD2 (7 bases). Specimen: blood. The TCR originated in a person aged 18-70 years in good health. The CDR3 bases are TGTGCCAGCAGCCAAAAGGGGGGGGCACCCTCCTACGAGCAGTACTTC. Amino acid sequence: CASSQKGGAPSYEQYF.